This T cell receptor beta chain emerged from a study of T cell responses to AZD1222 COVID-19 vaccine. The germline V gene encodes CDR1 WNHNN and CDR2 SYGVQD (reference sequence). The V segment lost 6 bases and the J segment 5 bases; nucleotides outside the gene matches: 10. The CDR3 is made up of 15 amino acids. Clones were sequenced by immunoSEQ multiplex PCR, and TCRdb holds only the in-frame ones, with some missing. This sample yields roughly 140,000 clones, of which approximately 93% are seen a single time; roughly an eighth belongs to the top ten. The source is an adult who had recovered from COVID-19. This chain connects TRBV10-1 to TRBJ2-5; 9 bases line up with TRBD1. This specimen consisted of peripheral blood, obtained after recovery from COVID-19. The CDR3 nucleotides read TGCGCCAGCAGCTTGGGGACAGGGTGGACGGAGACCCAGTACTTC. This encodes CASSLGTGWTETQYF.